The present TCR beta chain was sequenced within a study of T cells after yellow fever vaccination. Study context: Low-cell-number fractions underwent preparation using SMART-Seq v4 Ultra Low Input. Broader study findings: Booster samples showed a return of most primary-vaccination clones (almost 97% CD4, around 85% CD8). Weaker in magnitude, the secondary response showed a faster peak on day 5 versus 15.

TCRdb used MiXCR to reprocess the 5' RACE reads, holding one entry per CDR3 protein. The repertoire includes some 240,000 distinct CDR3 sequences, about 3% of them detected once, and less than 3.5% sits in the top ten. CDR1 DFQATT and CDR2 SNEGSKA come from the germline V gene (reference sequence). V was clipped by 8 bases and J by 4 bases, with 14 bases between them. The CDR3 covers 12 residues. In regard to this clonotype: What it binds is not known.

The sequence came from a man aged 18-30 years who received the YFV17D yellow fever vaccine. This chain uses TRBV20-1 with TRBJ1-2; tentative D call: TRBD1 (6 bases). The sample consisted of CD4+ T cells sorted from PBMCs, taken 10 days after the yellow fever booster vaccination. CDR3 bases: TGCAGTACCTTAACAGGGATCTATGGCTACACCTTC. It is translated as CSTLTGIYGYTF.